A single sample is the source of the 8 T cell receptor beta chains below, sequenced in a study of identical twins. In TCRdb, the 5' RACE reads were re-called with MiXCR into one record per CDR3 protein. Of about 530,000 distinct CDR3 sequences detected, around 15% appear once; the ten largest clones hold 0.35% to 0.45%. These data were also reused for a study on yellow fever vaccine responses in identical twins.

The sequenced sample was CD4+ T cells sorted from blood. The receptors stem from a woman under 30 in good health.

This clonotype has just a few counts. The chain links TRBV7-3 to TRBJ2-1; TRBD2 aligns across 11 bases. Unmatched junction bases numbered 10, after V lost 6 bases and J lost 6 bases. The CDR3 is made up of 16 amino acids. Germline CDR1 and CDR2: SGHTA and FQGTGA. The CDR3 nucleotides are TGTGCCAGCAGTCTAACTAGCGGGAGCGATGGCAATGAGCAGTTCTTC. It is translated as CASSLTSGSDGNEQFF.

The rearrangement uses TRBV7-2 and TRBJ2-2; D unresolved. The germline CDR1 and CDR2 sequences are SGHTA and FQGNSA. The CDR3 covers 15 residues. Trimming shortened V by 1 base and J by 4 bases, and 10 bases separated the two germline ends. The DNA for the CDR3 is TGTGCCAGCAGCTTAGGGGTGGTCCTCACCGGGGAGCTGTTTTTT. It encodes CASSLGVVLTGELFF.

This chain connects TRBV18 to TRBJ2-2; D is perhaps TRBD2 (6 bases). The CDR3 has 14 amino acids. Germline CDR1 reads KGHSH; CDR2 reads LQKENI. V was trimmed by 8 bases and J by 3 bases, leaving 13 bases between them. Here the CDR3 reads CASRRSSDTGELFF. CDR3 coding DNA: TGTGCCAGCAGACGGTCTAGCGACACCGGGGAGCTGTTTTTT.

The sample holds a few counts of this clonotype. The chain couples TRBV29-1 to TRBJ2-2, with a possible D match to TRBD2 (6 bases). Germline CDR1 reads SQVTM; CDR2 reads ANQGSEA. This CDR3 contains 14 residues. V was cut by 5 bases and J by 1 base, with 11 bases left in between. The CDR3 here is CSVHVSGNTGELFF. The CDR3 bases are TGCAGCGTTCACGTTAGCGGGAACACCGGGGAGCTGTTTTTT.

The chain couples TRBV10-2 to TRBJ2-7; 11 bases map to TRBD1. Germline V gene sequence: CDR1 WSHSY, CDR2 SAAADI. V lost 1 base and J lost 6; bases outside the gene matches: 2. CDR3 length: 14 residues. This CDR3 reads CASSEWGTGGEQYF. The CDR3 DNA follows: TGCGCCAGCAGTGAGTGGGGGACAGGGGGCGAGCAGTACTTC.

The chain couples TRBV20-1 to TRBJ2-1, with TRBD2 matching over 8 bases. This CDR3 is 15 amino acids long. CDR1 and CDR2 from the germline V gene are DFQATT and SNEGSKA (reference sequence). The trim removed 3 bases at V and 6 bases at J, leaving 10 bases unmatched. For the CDR3, the DNA is TGCAGTGCTAGGGTTAGCGGGAAGGGTGGCAATGAGCAGTTCTTC. Its protein is CSARVSGKGGNEQFF.

This clonotype was recorded at least ten times. The chain carries TRBV5-1 and TRBJ2-1; 9 positions match TRBD1. The CDR3 has 15 residues. V was clipped by 0 bases and J by 6 bases; unmatched bases: 4. Looked up from germline, CDR1 is SGHRS and CDR2 is YFSETQ. CDR3 DNA sequence: TGCGCCAGCAGCTTGGAGGGACAGGGACTCAATGAGCAGTTCTTC. This translates into CASSLEGQGLNEQFF.

This clonotype was seen more than once but under ten times. The gene calls are TRBV5-5 and TRBJ2-5; no reliable D call. The V gene lost 0 bases and the J gene lost 4 bases, with 13 bases spanning the gap. Germline V gene data show CDR1 as SGHKS and CDR2 as YYEKEE (reference sequence). The CDR3 covers 15 residues. The CDR3 region is CASSLVLGRRETQYF. The CDR3 DNA reads TGTGCCAGCAGCTTGGTGTTAGGCAGGAGAGAGACCCAGTACTTC.